The entry below describes one T cell receptor (beta chain). Assay: immunoSEQ multiplex PCR; the TCRdb copy retains only in-frame clones and omits some. The table shows 35,000 to 40,000 clones, with about four fifths occurring only once. Per germline, CDR1 SGHTA and CDR2 FQGNSA. The CDR3 length is 12 residues. Trimming shortened V by 7 bases and J by 7 bases, and 11 bases separated the two germline ends. This specimen belongs to a study of PD-L1 blockade in urothelial cancer. In the study overall: Males with urothelial cancer arising in the bladder constituted about 85% of the roughly 30 patients. At 3 weeks after treatment start (second dose) and again at 6 weeks, blood was analyzed.

Described time point: pretreatment peripheral blood. The chain combines TRBV7-2 with TRBJ2-1; TRBD1 might be the D (5 bases). This TCR was recovered from a man in his sixties with urothelial cancer. Sequencing was performed on PBMCs, taken around atezolizumab (anti-PD-L1) treatment. The CDR3 bases are TGTGCCAGCACCCCCCAGGGAAATGAGCAGTTCTTC. As protein: CASTPQGNEQFF.